The entry below describes one T cell receptor (beta chain). As a fraction of the sample, this clonotype is medium-sized (0.01 to 0.1%). Its recognized antigen is unknown. Per-nucleotide qualities are absent, and no much larger clonotype sits a single base away. This specimen comes from a study of molecular identifiers for immune sequencing clone quantification listed by TCRdb under 2018. In the study overall: For a replicate experiment, the RNA from either roughly 18,000 or 92,000 naive CD8 T cells was divided into five aliquots, and four of those aliquots went on to sequencing. The study was a methods study using CD8 T cells to benchmark molecular-identifier clustering-based TCR repertoire sequencing (MIDCIRS) and TCR RNA copy counting. Points the paper makes about the study in general: Modeling estimated 2.5 to 3.5 recovered TCR RNA copies per cell, compared with around 9.7 by digital PCR, which implies 25% to 30% capture efficiency. In CMV-specific effector cells, clones with more than 20 RNA copies accounted for over 97% of molecules, whereas in naive cells such clones accounted for under 1%. When barcode sub-clustering was omitted, TCR diversity was inflated by chimeric consensus sequences, with chimeras reaching as high as 47%. The naive libraries included spiked-in Jurkat TCR RNA (approximately ten copies' worth), and this RNA is not part of the donor repertoire. Spiked-in Jurkat TCR RNA equivalent to a single cell was reported to be detectable even among one million naive CD8 T cells. Identical TCR molecules sharing a barcode could cause highly expanded clone sizes to be underestimated.

For CDR1 and CDR2, the germline V gene lists SQVTM and ANQGSEA. The CDR3, cysteine through phenylalanine, is 13 amino acids long. Only the CDR3 DNA stays, 39 bases, in frame from base 1. V is cut by 5 bases and J by 7 bases, and the space between the germline ends is 18 bases. Naive CD8 T cell libraries were made from 20,000 to 1,000,000 sorted cells using 10%, 30% or 50% of purified RNA. Naive CD8 T cells were FACS-sorted as CD8+CD4-CCR7+CD45RA+ on a BD FACSAria II into RLT Plus buffer. Detection sensitivity was tested by spiking Jurkat RNA equal to roughly 9 TCR copies' worth into samples containing roughly 17,000-1,100,000 naive CD8 T cells. Enrichment of CD8 T cells was done with RosetteSep CD8+ T Cell Enrichment Cocktail plus Ficoll-Paque, and ACK red cell lysis came afterward. The receptor library was made with PCR. TCRdb names Illumina HiSeq 4000 as the instrument used. Bulk TCR libraries were prepared as previously described, using TCR primers listed in Table S5. The Qiagen AllPrep DNA/RNA kit was used to purify total RNA. Before any analysis, reads coming from multiple sequencing runs of the same library were combined into one pool. Processing in the source paper ran as follows. Reads were retained only if the reads had an exact TCR constant sequence, and the retained reads were trimmed to 150 nt and grouped according to their 12-nt molecular barcodes. Reads in each barcode group were sub-clustered using a 15% Levenshtein threshold, and a quality-weighted consensus sequence was built for each RNA molecule. Non-functional sequences were discarded, and so were lower-count sequences lying one edit away from another sequence. Based on fitting two negative binomial distributions, any barcode sub-cluster with under 20% of the maximum read count was discarded. The public sequencing data were trimmed at Q25 with fastp and processed into clonotypes with MiXCR by TCRdb, which kept only in-frame beta chains. A single entry per CDR3 protein holds the most common genes and DNA from its merged rows. These V and J calls originate from TCRdb's pipeline instead of the authors' own analysis. Within this sample are 10,000 or so distinct CDR3 sequences, with over 15% of them counted one time only. Jointly, the top ten make up roughly 2% of the sample.

The sequenced material came from naive CD8+ T cells from blood, with Jurkat cell RNA spiked in. The cell subset or site label on this specimen signifies: FACS-sorted CD8+CD4-CCR7+CD45RA+ naive T cells. The TCR comes from a human donor in good health. Some libraries in this study had Jurkat cell RNA spiked in. The rearranged chain carries TRBV29-1 and TRBJ2-7, with the D segment possibly TRBD1 or TRBD2, each aligning over 5 bases. The CDR3 region has the sequence CSVHSGLADEQYF. Read as DNA, the sequence is TGCAGCGTTCATTCGGGGCTAGCAGATGAGCAGTACTTC.